This paragraph reports one T cell receptor (beta chain). The CDR3 sequence is 11 residues long. Between the trimmed V and J ends, which lost 11 bases and 3 bases, there was a span of 10 bases. The germline CDR1 and CDR2 sequences are MDHEN and SYDVKM. With random hexamers, roughly 0.5 to 1 ug RNA was reverse transcribed. TCRdb re-called the immunoSEQ multiplex PCR reads with MiXCR, one entry per CDR3 protein. The table lists under 95,000 distinct CDR3 sequences, about 94% of them singletons. The sample belongs to a study of CD8 T cells in Susac syndrome. Sequenced material: CD4+ T cells from PBMCs. The clonotype comes from a human donor with Susac syndrome. V is TRBV28 and J is TRBJ1-2; D is undetermined. CDR3 nucleotide sequence: TGTGCCGCCAAAGGAGACTATGGCTACACCTTC. This encodes CAAKGDYGYTF.